These T cell receptor beta chains were read from a single sample in a study of Graves' ophthalmopathy and Graves' hyperthyroidism. MiXCR, applied by TCRdb to the multiplex PCR reads, yields one record per CDR3 protein. This table holds almost 400,000 distinct CDR3 sequences, about 17% found once. Input material: peripheral blood. The source of these receptors is a woman younger than 30 with Graves' ophthalmopathy. Each CDR3 is given with its conserved first and last residue. D genes are given only for firm matches. The size of a clone is reported for some rows only, either as once, few or many, or as a class for expanded clones.

clone_size j_call v_call d_call cdr3_aa cdr3_nt
many TRBJ1-3 TRBV12-3/TRBV12-4 NA CASSLRGLGNTIYF TGTGCCAGCAGTTTACGGGGGCTTGGAAACACCATATATTTT
many TRBJ1-5 TRBV18 NA CASSPTDGGQPQHF TGTGCCAGCTCACCAACGGACGGGGGGCAGCCCCAGCATTTT
NA TRBJ1-2 TRBV27 TRBD1 CASSIPGTGLHGYTF TGTGCCAGCAGTATACCAGGGACAGGGTTACATGGCTACACCTTC
few TRBJ2-4 TRBV29-1 TRBD2 CSVGRGGEKNIQYF TGCAGCGTTGGGCGGGGGGGAGAGAAAAACATTCAGTACTTC
many TRBJ2-7 TRBV11-2 NA CASRAAYEQYF TGTGCCAGCAGGGCGGCCTACGAGCAGTACTTC
NA TRBJ1-3 TRBV7-2 NA CASSLTTGYSGNTIYF TGTGCCAGCAGCTTAACGACAGGTTACTCTGGAAACACCATATATTTT
many TRBJ1-3 TRBV25-1 NA CASRQGSGNTIYF TGTGCCAGCAGGCAGGGTAGCGGAAACACCATATATTTT
NA TRBJ2-5 TRBV12-3/TRBV12-4 NA CASSPGAFQETQYF TGTGCCAGCAGCCCAGGGGCTTTCCAAGAGACCCAGTACTTC
many TRBJ1-1 TRBV6-5 NA CASSLPRDNTEAFF TGTGCCAGCAGTTTACCCAGGGATAACACTGAAGCTTTCTTT
many TRBJ2-5 TRBV11-2 TRBD1 CASTAPPGQGAQETQYF TGTGCCAGCACCGCCCCCCCGGGACAGGGGGCACAAGAGACCCAGTACTTC
many TRBJ1-5 TRBV27 NA CASSLDQGSNQPQHF TGTGCCAGCAGTTTGGATCAGGGTAGCAATCAGCCCCAGCATTTT
many TRBJ2-4 TRBV28 NA CASSLQLRGMIGIQYF TGTGCCAGCAGTCTCCAGTTGCGGGGTATGATAGGCATTCAGTACTTC
many TRBJ2-7 TRBV7-2 TRBD1 CASSRDRGSYEQYF TGTGCCAGCAGCCGAGACAGGGGCTCCTACGAGCAGTACTTC
many TRBJ2-2 TRBV12-5 NA CASGLDETASNTGELFF TGTGCTAGTGGTTTGGATGAGACAGCTTCGAACACCGGGGAGCTGTTTTTT
NA TRBJ1-1 TRBV28 TRBD1 CASSKYTNDRGAFF TGTGCCAGCAGTAAATACACAAATGACAGGGGAGCTTTCTTT
many TRBJ2-2 TRBV20-1 NA CSARDSVGGELFF TGCAGTGCTAGAGATAGTGTGGGCGGGGAGCTGTTTTTT
many TRBJ2-7 TRBV6-2/TRBV6-3 TRBD1 CASNYRGVDEQYF TGTGCCAGCAACTACAGGGGGGTCGACGAGCAGTACTTC
many TRBJ1-1 TRBV9 NA CAYDLNTEAFF TGTGCCTACGACTTGAACACTGAAGCTTTCTTT
many TRBJ1-1 TRBV7-2 NA CASSLKQGVEAFF TGTGCCAGCAGCTTGAAACAGGGAGTAGAAGCTTTCTTT
many TRBJ2-7 TRBV13 TRBD2 CASSPGGEGGSYEQYF TGTGCCAGCAGCCCGGGGGGGGAAGGGGGTTCCTACGAGCAGTACTTC
NA TRBJ2-7 TRBV20-1 NA CSARDSRAYYEQYF TGCAGTGCTAGAGATAGTCGGGCCTACTACGAGCAGTACTTC
many TRBJ2-7 TRBV7-6 NA CASSLESGGIAYEQYF TGTGCCAGCAGCTTAGAGTCAGGGGGGATCGCCTACGAGCAGTACTTC
many TRBJ1-6 TRBV11-2 TRBD1 CASSSYRDRVNSPLHF TGTGCCAGCAGCTCCTACCGGGACAGGGTTAATTCACCCCTCCACTTT
many TRBJ2-7 TRBV6-1 TRBD1 CASSEVDRGNEQYF TGTGCCAGCAGTGAAGTCGACAGGGGCAACGAGCAGTACTTC
many TRBJ2-6 TRBV9 TRBD2 CASSPRLAGGSGANVLTF TGTGCCAGCAGCCCAAGACTAGCGGGGGGCTCTGGGGCCAACGTCCTGACTTTC
many TRBJ2-7 TRBV18 TRBD1 CASSPGRDREQYF TGTGCCAGCTCACCCGGCAGGGACAGGGAGCAGTACTTC
many TRBJ2-7 TRBV28 NA CASTPNPGYEQYF TGTGCCAGCACCCCAAACCCGGGGTACGAGCAGTACTTC
many TRBJ1-5 TRBV11-2 NA CASSLEGPGPLYSNQPQHF TGTGCCAGCAGCTTAGAAGGGCCGGGACCACTATATAGCAATCAGCCCCAGCATTTT
NA TRBJ2-7 TRBV28 NA CASRAAPAYEQYF TGTGCCAGCAGAGCGGCCCCGGCCTACGAGCAGTACTTC
NA TRBJ2-2 TRBV20-1 TRBD2 CSARGIIAGGGTGELFF TGCAGTGCTAGAGGAATAATAGCGGGGGGAGGTACCGGGGAGCTGTTTTTT
NA TRBJ2-7 TRBV2 NA CASTGEGYEQYF TGTGCCAGCACGGGAGAGGGGTACGAGCAGTACTTC
NA TRBJ1-6 TRBV28 NA CASSPAQGTTSSYNSPLHF TGTGCCAGCAGTCCCGCCCAGGGGACCACGAGCTCCTATAATTCACCCCTCCACTTT
many TRBJ1-5 TRBV27 NA CASSYIGAGNQPQHF TGTGCCAGCAGTTATATTGGGGCAGGCAATCAGCCCCAGCATTTT
many TRBJ2-7 TRBV6-5 TRBD2 CASSYRMVAGGSYEQYF TGTGCCAGCAGTTACCGAATGGTAGCGGGAGGGTCCTACGAGCAGTACTTC
many TRBJ1-1 TRBV2 NA CASSEHGSPNTEAFF TGTGCCAGCAGTGAACATGGCAGCCCGAACACTGAAGCTTTCTTT
many TRBJ2-7 TRBV5-1 NA CASSPSPYRVRRYEQYF TGCGCCAGCAGCCCCTCCCCATACCGGGTTCGGAGGTACGAGCAGTACTTC
few TRBJ1-5 TRBV27 NA CASSSRDGASQPQHF TGTGCCAGCAGTTCACGGGATGGGGCGAGTCAGCCCCAGCATTTT